This paragraph covers one T cell receptor (beta chain) sequence. Its target is unknown. A much larger clone differs from this one at a single base, so this may be a read error. Germline values: CDR1 MNHEY, CDR2 SVGEGT. This CDR3 is 18 amino acids long. TCR beta CDR3 regions were amplified from RNA transcripts. TCR CDR3 regions were first amplified by RT-PCR with HTBI primers. Each CDR3 protein gets one entry after TCRdb re-called the multiplex PCR reads with MiXCR. The sample includes under 400,000 distinct CDR3 sequences, less than 20% seen only once; the top ten take roughly a sixth. The sample is drawn from a study of T cells in Graves' hyperthyroidism and ophthalmopathy. Notes on the study in general: Using 13 V-J features, a model discriminated ophthalmopathy from stable hyperthyroidism.

Uncontrolled infection, other autoimmune disease, pregnancy or lactation led to exclusion. Sequencing was done on a sample of blood. V is TRBV6-2 or TRBV6-3 and J is TRBJ1-3, with D possibly being TRBD1 (6 bases). This TCR derives from a woman aged 40 to 55 with Graves' ophthalmopathy. The CDR3 DNA reads TGTGTCAGCAGCCGTTCTTCAGGGGCGCGATTCTCTGGAAACACCATATATTTT. This gives the protein CVSSRSSGARFSGNTIYF.